This T cell receptor beta chain derives from a study of regulatory T cells in long-lasting Graves disease. Specified time point: persistent/refractory GD, antithyroid drugs over 5 years with positive TRAb. RNA isolated from PBMCs was used to make the TCR library. Study-wide results and limits: There was favoring of TRBV28, TRBJ1-2 and TRBJ2-5 in persistent disease. In persistent patients, shared public clonotypes (over 2,500) outnumbered those in new patients (around 1,000).

This CDR3 contains 12 residues. Germline assignment: CDR1 MNHEY and CDR2 SVGEGT. The V and J ends lost 2 bases and 12 bases respectively, with 11 bases between them. With respect to this clonotype: Its cognate antigen is unknown.

The TCR beta library used iRepertoire HTBI primers with Arm-PCR amplification of CDR3. Study processing details: Analysis of the samples identified roughly 62 TRBV and 14 TRBJ segments. Each CDR3 protein is one row after TCRdb ran MiXCR on the multiplex PCR reads. TCRdb assigned the V and J calls; the authors' analysis was not used. The data contain fewer than 550,000 distinct CDR3 sequences, roughly 21% of them singletons. This receptor was identified in a female donor with Graves disease. This sequence joins TRBV6-2 or TRBV6-3 and TRBJ1-5, with D tentatively TRBD1 (5 bases). Sequences were derived from peripheral blood mononuclear cells (PBMCs), sampled when the disease was refractory, from a patient treated with antithyroid drugs. The CDR3 DNA is TGTGCCAGCAGTTACCCCCGTGACAGCCAGCATTTT. The encoded protein is CASSYPRDSQHF.